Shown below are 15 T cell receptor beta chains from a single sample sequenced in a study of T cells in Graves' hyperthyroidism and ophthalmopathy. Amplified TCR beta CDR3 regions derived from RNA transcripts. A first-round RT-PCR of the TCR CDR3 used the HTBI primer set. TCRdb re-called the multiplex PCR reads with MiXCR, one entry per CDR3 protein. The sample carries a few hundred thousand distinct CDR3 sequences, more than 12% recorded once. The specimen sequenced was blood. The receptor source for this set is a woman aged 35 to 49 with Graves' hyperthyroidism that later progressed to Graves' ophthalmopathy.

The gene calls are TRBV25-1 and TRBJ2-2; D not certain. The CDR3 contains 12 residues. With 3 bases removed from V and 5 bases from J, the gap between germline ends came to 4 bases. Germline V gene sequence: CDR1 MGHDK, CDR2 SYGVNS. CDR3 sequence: CASSEFTGELFF. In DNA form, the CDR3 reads TGTGCCAGCAGTGAGTTTACCGGGGAGCTGTTTTTT.

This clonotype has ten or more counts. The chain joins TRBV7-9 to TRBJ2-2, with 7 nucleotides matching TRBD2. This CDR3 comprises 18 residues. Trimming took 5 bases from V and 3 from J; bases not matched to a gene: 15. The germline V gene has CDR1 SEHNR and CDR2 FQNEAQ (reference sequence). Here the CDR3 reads CASSPGFAGAGYTGELFF. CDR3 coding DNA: TGTGCCAGCAGCCCAGGGTTTGCGGGAGCGGGGTACACCGGGGAGCTGTTTTTT.

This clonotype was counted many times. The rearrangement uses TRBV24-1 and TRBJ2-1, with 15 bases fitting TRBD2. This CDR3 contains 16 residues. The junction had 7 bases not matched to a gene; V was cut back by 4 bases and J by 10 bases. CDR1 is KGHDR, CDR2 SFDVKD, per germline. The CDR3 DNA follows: TGTGCCACCAGTGACCACTCCGGGACTAGCGGGGGGGAGCAGTTCTTC. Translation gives CATSDHSGTSGGEQFF.

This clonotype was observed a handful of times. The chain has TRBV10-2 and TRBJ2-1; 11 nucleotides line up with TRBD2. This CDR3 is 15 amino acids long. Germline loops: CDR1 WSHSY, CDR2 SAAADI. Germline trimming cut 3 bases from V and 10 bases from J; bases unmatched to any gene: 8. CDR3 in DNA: TGCGCCAGCAGTGATAGCGGGAGGGCTGGGGGGGAGCAGTTCTTC. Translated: CASSDSGRAGGEQFF.

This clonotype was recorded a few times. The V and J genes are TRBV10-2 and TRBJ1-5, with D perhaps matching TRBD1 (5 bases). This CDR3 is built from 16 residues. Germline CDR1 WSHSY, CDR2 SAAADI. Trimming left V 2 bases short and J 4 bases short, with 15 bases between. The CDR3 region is CASSEGAWKYNQPQHF. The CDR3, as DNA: TGCGCCAGCAGTGAGGGGGCATGGAAATATAATCAGCCCCAGCATTTT.

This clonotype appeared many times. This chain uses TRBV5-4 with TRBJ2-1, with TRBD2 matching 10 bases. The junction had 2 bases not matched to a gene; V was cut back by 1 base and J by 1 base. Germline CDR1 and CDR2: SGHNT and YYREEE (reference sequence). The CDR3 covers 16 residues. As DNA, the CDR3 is TGTGCCAGCAGCTTGAGCGGGAGGGTGTCCTACAATGAGCAGTTCTTC. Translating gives CASSLSGRVSYNEQFF. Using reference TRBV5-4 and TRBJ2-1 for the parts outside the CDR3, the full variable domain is ETGVTQSPTHLIKTRGQQVTLRCSSQSGHNTVSWYQQALGQGPQFIFQYYREEENGRGNFPPRFSGLQFPNYSSELNVNALELDDSALYLCASSLSGRVSYNEQFFGPGTRLTVL.

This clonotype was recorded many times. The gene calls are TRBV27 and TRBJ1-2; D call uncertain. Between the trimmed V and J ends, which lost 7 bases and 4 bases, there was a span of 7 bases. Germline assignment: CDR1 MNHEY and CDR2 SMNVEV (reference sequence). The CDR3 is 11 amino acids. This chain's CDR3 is CASTDGYGYTF. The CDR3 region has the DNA TGTGCCAGCACGGACGGCTATGGCTACACCTTC.

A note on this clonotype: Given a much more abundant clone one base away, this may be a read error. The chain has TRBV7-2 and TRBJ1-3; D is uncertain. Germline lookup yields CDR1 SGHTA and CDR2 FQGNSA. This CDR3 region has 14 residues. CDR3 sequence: CASSHYTSGDTIYF. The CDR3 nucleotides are TGTGCCAGCAGCCATTATACCTCTGGAGACACCATATATTTT. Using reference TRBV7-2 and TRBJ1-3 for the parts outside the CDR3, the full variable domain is GAGVSQSPSNKVTEKGKDVELRCDPISGHTALYWYRQSLGQGLEFLIYFQGNSAPDKSGLPSDRFSAERTGGSVSTLTIQRTQQEDSAVYLCASSHYTSGDTIYFGEGSWLTVV.

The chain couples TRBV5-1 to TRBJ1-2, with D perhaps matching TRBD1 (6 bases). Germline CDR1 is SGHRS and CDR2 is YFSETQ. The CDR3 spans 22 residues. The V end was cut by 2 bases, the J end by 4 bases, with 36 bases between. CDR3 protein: CASSFILFRPGGPSSWGYGYTF. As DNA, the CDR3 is TGCGCCAGCAGCTTTATCTTATTCAGGCCGGGGGGGCCCTCATCATGGGGCTATGGCTACACCTTC.

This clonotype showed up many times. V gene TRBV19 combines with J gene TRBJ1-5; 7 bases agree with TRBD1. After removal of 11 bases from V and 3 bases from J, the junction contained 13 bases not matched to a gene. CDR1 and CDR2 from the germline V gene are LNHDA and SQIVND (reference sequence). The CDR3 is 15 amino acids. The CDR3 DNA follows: TGTGCCCCTCAGACGGGACAGCGCTCCAATCAGCCCCAGCATTTT. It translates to CAPQTGQRSNQPQHF.

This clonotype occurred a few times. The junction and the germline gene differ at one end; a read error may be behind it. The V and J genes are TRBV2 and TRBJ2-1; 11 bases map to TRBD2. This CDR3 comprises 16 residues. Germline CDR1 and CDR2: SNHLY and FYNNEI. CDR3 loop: CASSRSTSGRGNGQFF. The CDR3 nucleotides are TGTGCCAGCAGTCGTTCCACTAGCGGGAGAGGCAATGGGCAGTTCTTC. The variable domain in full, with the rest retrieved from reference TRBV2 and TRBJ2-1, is EPEVTQTPSHQVTQMGQEVILRCVPISNHLYFYWYRQILGQKVEFLVSFYNNEISEKSEIFDDQFSVERPDGSNFTLKIRSTKLEDSAMYFCASSRSTSGRGNGQFFGPGTRLTVL.

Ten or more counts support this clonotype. The CDR3 reads CASSEMTVNQPQHF. The CDR3 DNA is TGCGCCAGCAGTGAGATGACAGTTAATCAGCCCCAGCATTTT. The V gene is TRBV10-2, the J gene TRBJ1-5; TRBD1 might be the D (5 bases). Trimming cost V 2 bases and J 4 bases, with 9 bases left between them. This CDR3 spans 14 amino acids. Germline values: CDR1 WSHSY, CDR2 SAAADI.

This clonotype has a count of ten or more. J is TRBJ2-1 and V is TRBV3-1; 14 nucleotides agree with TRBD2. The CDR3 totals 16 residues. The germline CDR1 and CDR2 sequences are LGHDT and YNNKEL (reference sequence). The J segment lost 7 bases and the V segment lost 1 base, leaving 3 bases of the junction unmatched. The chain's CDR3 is CASSQGGLAGVNEQFF. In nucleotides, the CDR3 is TGTGCCAGCAGCCAAGGGGGACTAGCGGGAGTTAATGAGCAGTTCTTC.

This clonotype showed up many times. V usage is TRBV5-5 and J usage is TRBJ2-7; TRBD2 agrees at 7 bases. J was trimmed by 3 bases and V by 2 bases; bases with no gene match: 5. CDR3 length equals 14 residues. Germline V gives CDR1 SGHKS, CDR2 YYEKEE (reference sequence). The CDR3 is CASSFGASGYEQYF. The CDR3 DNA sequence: TGTGCCAGCAGCTTCGGGGCTAGCGGCTACGAGCAGTACTTC.

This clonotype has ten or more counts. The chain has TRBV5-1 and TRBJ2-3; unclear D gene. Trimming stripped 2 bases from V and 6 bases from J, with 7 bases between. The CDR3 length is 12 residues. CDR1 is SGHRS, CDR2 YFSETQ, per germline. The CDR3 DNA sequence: TGCGCCAGCAGCTTTCTGGGGGATACGCAGTATTTT. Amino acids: CASSFLGDTQYF.